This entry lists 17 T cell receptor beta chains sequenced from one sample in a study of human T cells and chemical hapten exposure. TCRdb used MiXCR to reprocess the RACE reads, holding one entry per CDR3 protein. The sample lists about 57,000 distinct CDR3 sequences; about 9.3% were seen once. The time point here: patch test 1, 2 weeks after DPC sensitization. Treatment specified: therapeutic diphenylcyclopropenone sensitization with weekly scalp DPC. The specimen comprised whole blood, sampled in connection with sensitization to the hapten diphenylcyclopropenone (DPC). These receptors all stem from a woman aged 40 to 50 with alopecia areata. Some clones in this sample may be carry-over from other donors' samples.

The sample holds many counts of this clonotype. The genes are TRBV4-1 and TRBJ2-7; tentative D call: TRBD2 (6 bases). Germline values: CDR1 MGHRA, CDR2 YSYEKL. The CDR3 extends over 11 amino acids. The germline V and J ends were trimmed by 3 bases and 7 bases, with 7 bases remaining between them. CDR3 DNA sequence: TGCGCCAGCAGCCAGGCGGGGGAGCAGTACTTC. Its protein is CASSQAGEQYF.

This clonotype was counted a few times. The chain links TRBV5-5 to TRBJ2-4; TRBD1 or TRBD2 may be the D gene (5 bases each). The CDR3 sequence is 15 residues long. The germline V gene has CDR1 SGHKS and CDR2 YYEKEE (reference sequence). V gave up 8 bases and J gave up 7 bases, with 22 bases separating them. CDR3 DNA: TGTGCCAGTACCCTCTACCCCGCAGAGGGGAACATTCAGTACTTC. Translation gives CASTLYPAEGNIQYF.

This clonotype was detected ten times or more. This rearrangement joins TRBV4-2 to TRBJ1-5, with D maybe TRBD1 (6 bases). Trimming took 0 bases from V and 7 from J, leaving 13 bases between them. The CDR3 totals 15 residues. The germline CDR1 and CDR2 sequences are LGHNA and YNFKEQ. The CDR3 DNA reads TGTGCCAGCAGCCAAGAGGGGGGCTCGAGACAGCCCCAGCATTTT. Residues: CASSQEGGSRQPQHF.

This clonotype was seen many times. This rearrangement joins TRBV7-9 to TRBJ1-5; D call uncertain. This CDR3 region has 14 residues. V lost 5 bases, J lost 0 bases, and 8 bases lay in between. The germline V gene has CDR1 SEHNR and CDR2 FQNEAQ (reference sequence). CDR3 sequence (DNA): TGTGCCAGCAGCGTTGCAGCTAGCAATCAGCCCCAGCATTTT. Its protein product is CASSVAASNQPQHF.

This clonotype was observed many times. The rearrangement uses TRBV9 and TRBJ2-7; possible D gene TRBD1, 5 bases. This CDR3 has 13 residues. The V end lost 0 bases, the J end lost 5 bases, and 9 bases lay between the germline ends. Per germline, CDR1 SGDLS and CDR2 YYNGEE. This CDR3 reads CASSVGDSHEQYF. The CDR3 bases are TGTGCCAGCAGCGTAGGCGACAGTCACGAGCAGTACTTC.

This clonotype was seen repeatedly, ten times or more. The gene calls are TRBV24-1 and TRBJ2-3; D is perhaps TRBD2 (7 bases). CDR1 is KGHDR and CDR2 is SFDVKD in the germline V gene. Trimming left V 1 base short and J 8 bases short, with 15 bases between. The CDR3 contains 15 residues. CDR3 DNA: TGTGCCACCAGTGATTTCGCGGGGGCGAGGGGTACGCAGTATTTT. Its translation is CATSDFAGARGTQYF.

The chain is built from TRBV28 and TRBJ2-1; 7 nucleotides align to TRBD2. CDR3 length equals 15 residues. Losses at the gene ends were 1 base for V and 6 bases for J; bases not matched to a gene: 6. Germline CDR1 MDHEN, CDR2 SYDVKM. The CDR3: CASSLSGLTGNEQFF. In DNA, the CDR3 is TGTGCCAGCAGTTTATCGGGACTAACCGGCAATGAGCAGTTCTTC.

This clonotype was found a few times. The DNA of the CDR3 is TGTGCCATCCGCTGGGGAGGACGGGGGGGCCTCGATACGCAGTATTTT. This sequence encodes CAIRWGGRGGLDTQYF. This chain links TRBV2 with TRBJ2-3, with 8 bases aligning to TRBD2. Unmatched junction bases numbered 18, after V lost 10 bases and J lost 6 bases. The CDR3 is made up of 16 amino acids. From germline, CDR1 is SNHLY and CDR2 FYNNEI.

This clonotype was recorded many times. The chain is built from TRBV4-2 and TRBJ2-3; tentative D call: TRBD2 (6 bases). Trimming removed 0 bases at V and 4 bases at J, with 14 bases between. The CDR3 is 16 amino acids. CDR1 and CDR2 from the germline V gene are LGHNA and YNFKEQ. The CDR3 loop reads CASSQERGNTPDTQYF. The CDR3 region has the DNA TGTGCCAGCAGCCAAGAGCGGGGAAACACACCAGATACGCAGTATTTT.

This CDR3 reads CASRDTGQGFYEQYF. CDR3 bases: TGTGCCAGCAGAGACACCGGGCAGGGTTTCTACGAGCAGTACTTC. J is TRBJ2-7 and V is TRBV28; a possible D gene is TRBD1 (5 bases). The CDR3 runs 15 residues. Germline CDR1 and CDR2: MDHEN and SYDVKM. V was shortened by 6 bases and J by 3 bases, with 18 bases between the two germline ends.

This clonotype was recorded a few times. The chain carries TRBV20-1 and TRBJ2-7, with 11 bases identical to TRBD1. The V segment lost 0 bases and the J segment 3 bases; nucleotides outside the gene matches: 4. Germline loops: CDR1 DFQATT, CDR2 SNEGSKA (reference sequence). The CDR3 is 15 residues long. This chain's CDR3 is CSARDRDRGFYEQYF. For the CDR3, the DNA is TGCAGTGCTAGAGATCGGGACAGGGGGTTCTACGAGCAGTACTTC.

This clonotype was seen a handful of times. The CDR3 sequence: CASSLIASYEQYF. DNA of the CDR3: TGTGCCAGCAGCTTAATAGCGTCTTACGAGCAGTACTTC. The gene calls are TRBV5-4 and TRBJ2-7; D may be TRBD2 (5 bases). The CDR3 has 13 residues. CDR1 SGHNT and CDR2 YYREEE come from the germline V gene (reference sequence). V lost 2 bases and J lost 4, with 10 bases in between.

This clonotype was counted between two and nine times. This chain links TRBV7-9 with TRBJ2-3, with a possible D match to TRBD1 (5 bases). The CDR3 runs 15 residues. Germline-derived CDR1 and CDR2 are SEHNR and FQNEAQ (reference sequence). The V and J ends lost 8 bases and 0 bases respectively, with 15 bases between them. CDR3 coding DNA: TGTGCCAGCTGGTTTGGGGCCCCGAGCACAGATACGCAGTATTTT. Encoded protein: CASWFGAPSTDTQYF.

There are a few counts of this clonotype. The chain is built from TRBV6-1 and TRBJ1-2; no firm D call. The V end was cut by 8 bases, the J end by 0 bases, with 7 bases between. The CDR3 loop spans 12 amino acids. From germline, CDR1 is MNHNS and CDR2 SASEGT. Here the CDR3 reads CASRPANYGYTF. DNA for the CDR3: TGTGCCAGCCGTCCGGCTAACTATGGCTACACCTTC.

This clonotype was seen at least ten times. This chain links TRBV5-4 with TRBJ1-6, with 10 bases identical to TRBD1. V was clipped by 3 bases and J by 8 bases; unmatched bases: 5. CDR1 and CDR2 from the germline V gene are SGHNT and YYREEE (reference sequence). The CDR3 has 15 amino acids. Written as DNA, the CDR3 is TGTGCCAGCAGCTATTCGGGACAGGGGTATTCACCCCTCCACTTT. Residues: CASSYSGQGYSPLHF.

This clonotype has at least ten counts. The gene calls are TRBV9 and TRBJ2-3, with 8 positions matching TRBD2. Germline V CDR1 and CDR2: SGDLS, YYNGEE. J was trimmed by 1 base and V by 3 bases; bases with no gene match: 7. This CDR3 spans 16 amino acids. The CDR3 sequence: CASSGLPTSGTDTQYF. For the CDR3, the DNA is TGTGCCAGCAGCGGCCTACCGACTAGCGGCACAGATACGCAGTATTTT.

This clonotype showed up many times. The CDR3 reads CASVGNTEAFF. CDR3 nucleotide sequence: TGTGCCAGCGTAGGGAACACTGAAGCTTTCTTT. The rearrangement uses TRBV6-2 or TRBV6-3 and TRBJ1-1; no clear D. Germline V gives CDR1 MNHEY, CDR2 SVGEGT. Trimming left V 8 bases short and J 1 base short, with 5 bases between. The CDR3 is 11 residues long.